Sequencing of this TCR beta chain was carried out in a study of blood T cell repertoires in COVID-19. On the study more broadly: The origin of the acute and convalescent COVID-19 samples was the United States, Italy and Spain. PBMCs, B-cell-depleted T cells, or T cells were the source of the cDNA or gDNA that made up the material.

Germline V gene data show CDR1 as SGHAT and CDR2 as FQNNGV. The CDR3 spans 14 residues. V lost 3 bases to trimming and J lost 3 bases; unmatched junction nucleotides: 1. How the authors handled the data: Amplification from reference gene primers served as the basis for estimated nucleated cell counts. Sequenced by immunoSEQ multiplex PCR; TCRdb stores in-frame clones only, minus some. For V, J and clone size, that table is used; D and trimming come from the DNA. The sample has approximately 100,000 clones, roughly four fifths seen once. This receptor was taken from a man in his sixties or seventies with active or convalescent COVID-19. Sequences were obtained from peripheral blood. This chain uses TRBV11-2 with TRBJ2-3; TRBD1 matches at 9 bases. CDR3 loop: CASSLTGGTDTQYF. CDR3 nucleotides: TGTGCCAGCAGCTTGACAGGGGGAACAGATACGCAGTATTTT. Supplemented by reference TRBV11-2 and TRBJ2-3, the full variable domain reads EAGVAQSPRYKIIEKRQSVAFWCNPISGHATLYWYQQILGQGPKLLIQFQNNGVVDDSQLPKDRFSAERLKGVDSTLKIQPAKLEDSAVYLCASSLTGGTDTQYFGPGTRLTVL.